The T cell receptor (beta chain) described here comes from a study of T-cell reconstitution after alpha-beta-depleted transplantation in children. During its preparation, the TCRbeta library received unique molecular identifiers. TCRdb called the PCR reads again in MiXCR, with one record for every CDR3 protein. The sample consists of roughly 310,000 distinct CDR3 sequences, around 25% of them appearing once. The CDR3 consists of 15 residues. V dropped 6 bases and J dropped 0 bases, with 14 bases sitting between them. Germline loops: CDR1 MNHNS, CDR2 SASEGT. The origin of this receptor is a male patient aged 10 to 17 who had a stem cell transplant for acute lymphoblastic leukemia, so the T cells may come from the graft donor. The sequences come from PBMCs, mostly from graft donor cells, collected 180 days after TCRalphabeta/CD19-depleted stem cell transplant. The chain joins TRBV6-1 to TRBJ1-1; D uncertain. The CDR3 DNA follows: TGTGCCAGCAGCCTCAATCTCCCGTTGAACACTGAAGCTTTCTTT. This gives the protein CASSLNLPLNTEAFF.